What follows is one T cell receptor (beta chain) and its context. The CDR3 does not end in the conserved phenylalanine or tryptophan, so this is likely a read error. It is unclear where the CDR3 begins or ends on the DNA, so no DNA is shown, and the CDR3 is as TCRdb lists it. The data stem from a study of T cell responses to AZD1222 COVID-19 vaccine. Germline assignment: CDR1 SNHLY and CDR2 FYNNEI. Both ends counted, the CDR3 spans 10 residues. This table comes from immunoSEQ multiplex PCR, and its TCRdb copy is limited to in-frame clones, with some not included. The sample records approximately 150,000 clones, about 92% being singletons.

This clonotype was sampled from an adult in good health. The genes are TRBV2 and TRBJ2-3. The sample consisted of peripheral blood, taken on day 0 of AZD1222 vaccination. This chain's CDR3 is CASSGRPAVL.